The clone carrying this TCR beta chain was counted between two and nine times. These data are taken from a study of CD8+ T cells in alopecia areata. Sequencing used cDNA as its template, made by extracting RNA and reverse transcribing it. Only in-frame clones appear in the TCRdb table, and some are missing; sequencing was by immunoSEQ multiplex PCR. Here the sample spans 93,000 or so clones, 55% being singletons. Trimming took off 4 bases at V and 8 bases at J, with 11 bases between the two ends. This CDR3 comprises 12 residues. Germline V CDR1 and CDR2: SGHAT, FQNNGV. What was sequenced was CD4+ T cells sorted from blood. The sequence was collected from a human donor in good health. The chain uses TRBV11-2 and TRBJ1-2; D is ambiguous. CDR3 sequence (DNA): TGTGCCAGCAGCTCCGAATCTAGAGGCTACACCTTC. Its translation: CASSSESRGYTF.